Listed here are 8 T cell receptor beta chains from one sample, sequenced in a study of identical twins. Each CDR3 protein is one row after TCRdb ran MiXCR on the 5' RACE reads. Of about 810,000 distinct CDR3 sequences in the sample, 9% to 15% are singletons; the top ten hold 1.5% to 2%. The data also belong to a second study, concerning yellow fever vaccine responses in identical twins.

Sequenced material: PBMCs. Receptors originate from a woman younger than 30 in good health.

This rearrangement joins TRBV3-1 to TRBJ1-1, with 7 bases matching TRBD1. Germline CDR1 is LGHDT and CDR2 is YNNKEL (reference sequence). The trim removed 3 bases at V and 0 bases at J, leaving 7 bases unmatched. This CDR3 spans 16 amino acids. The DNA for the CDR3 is TGTGCCAGCAGCCAGACGAGGGGACAGCTGAACACTGAAGCTTTCTTT. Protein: CASSQTRGQLNTEAFF.

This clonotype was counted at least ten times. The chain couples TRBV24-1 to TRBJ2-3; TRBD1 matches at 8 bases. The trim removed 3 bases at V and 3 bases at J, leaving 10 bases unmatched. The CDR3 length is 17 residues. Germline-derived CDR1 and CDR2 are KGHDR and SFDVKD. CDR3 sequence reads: CATSDPGQGLGTDTQYF. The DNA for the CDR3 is TGTGCCACCAGTGATCCTGGACAGGGCCTGGGGACAGATACGCAGTATTTT.

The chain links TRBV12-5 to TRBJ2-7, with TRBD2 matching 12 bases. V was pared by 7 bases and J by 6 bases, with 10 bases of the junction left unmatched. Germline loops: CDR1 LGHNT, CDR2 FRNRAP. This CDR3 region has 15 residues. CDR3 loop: CASVQGLAGFGEQYF. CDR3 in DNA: TGTGCTAGTGTCCAGGGACTAGCGGGCTTCGGCGAGCAGTACTTC.

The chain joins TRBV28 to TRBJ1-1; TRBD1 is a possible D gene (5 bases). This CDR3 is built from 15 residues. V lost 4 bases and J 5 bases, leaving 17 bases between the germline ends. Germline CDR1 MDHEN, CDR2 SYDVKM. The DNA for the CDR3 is TGTGCCAGCAGTTGGGGGGGAGGTGGACTGACTGAAGCTTTCTTT. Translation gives CASSWGGGGLTEAFF.

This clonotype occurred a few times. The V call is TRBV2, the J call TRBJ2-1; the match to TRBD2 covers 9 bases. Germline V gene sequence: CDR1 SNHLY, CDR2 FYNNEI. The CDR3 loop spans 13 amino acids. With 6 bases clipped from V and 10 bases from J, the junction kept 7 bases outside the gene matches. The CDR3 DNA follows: TGTGCCAGCAGAGCGGGGGGCGACTTGGAGCAGTTCTTC. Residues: CASRAGGDLEQFF.

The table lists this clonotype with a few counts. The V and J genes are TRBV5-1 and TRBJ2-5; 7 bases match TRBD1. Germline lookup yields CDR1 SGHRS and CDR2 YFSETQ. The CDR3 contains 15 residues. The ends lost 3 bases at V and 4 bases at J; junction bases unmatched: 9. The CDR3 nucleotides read TGCGCCAGCAGCTGGGCTACAGGGGAAGGAGAGACCCAGTACTTC. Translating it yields CASSWATGEGETQYF.

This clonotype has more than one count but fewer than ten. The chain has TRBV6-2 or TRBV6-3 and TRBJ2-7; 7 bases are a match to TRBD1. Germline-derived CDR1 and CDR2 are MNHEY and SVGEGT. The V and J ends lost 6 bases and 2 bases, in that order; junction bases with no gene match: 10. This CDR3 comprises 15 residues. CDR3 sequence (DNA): TGTGCCAGCAGGCCGACGGGACAGAAGGCCTACGAGCAGTACTTC. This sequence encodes CASRPTGQKAYEQYF.

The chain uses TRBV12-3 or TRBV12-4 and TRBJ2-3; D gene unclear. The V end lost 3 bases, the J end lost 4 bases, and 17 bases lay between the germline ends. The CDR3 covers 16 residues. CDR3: CASSFGFQASPDTQYF. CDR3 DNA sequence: TGTGCCAGCAGTTTTGGATTCCAGGCTTCCCCAGATACGCAGTATTTT.